This T cell receptor beta chain stems from a study of blood T cell repertoires in COVID-19. Sequencing was performed with immunoSEQ multiplex PCR; in TCRdb, only in-frame clones are kept and a portion is missing. The table shows some 320,000 clones, with around nine tenths occurring only once. Germline CDR1 is MNHEY and CDR2 is SMNVEV (reference sequence). With 3 bases removed from V and 4 bases from J, the gap between germline ends came to 7 bases. The CDR3 runs to 14 residues. This chain links TRBV27 with TRBJ1-6; D not certain. The sequence came from a woman aged 45-65 years who had been exposed to COVID-19. The specimen was PBMCs or T cells enriched from blood (not recorded which). The DNA of the CDR3 is TGTGCCAGCAGTTTCGTTATGTATAATTCACCCCTCCACTTT. It translates to CASSFVMYNSPLHF.